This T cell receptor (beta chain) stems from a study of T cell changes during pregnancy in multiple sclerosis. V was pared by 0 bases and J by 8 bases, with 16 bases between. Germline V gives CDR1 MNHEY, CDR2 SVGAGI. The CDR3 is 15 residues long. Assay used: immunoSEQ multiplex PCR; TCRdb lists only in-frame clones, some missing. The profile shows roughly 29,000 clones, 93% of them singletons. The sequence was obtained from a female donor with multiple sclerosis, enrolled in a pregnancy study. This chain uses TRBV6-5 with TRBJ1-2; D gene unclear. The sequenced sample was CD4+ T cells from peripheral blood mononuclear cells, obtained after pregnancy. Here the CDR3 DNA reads TGTGCCAGCAGTTACTCGGGCCAGACCTCTTGGGGCTACACCTTC. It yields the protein CASSYSGQTSWGYTF.